The rows below give T cell receptor beta chains drawn from one sample of a study of PD-L1 blockade in urothelial cancer. Generated by immunoSEQ multiplex PCR, the TCRdb table keeps only in-frame clones and is missing some. The sample has 30,000 to 40,000 clones; 75% to 90% are singletons. Specimen: PBMCs, collected around atezolizumab (anti-PD-L1) treatment. These receptors were taken from a man in his sixties with urothelial cancer. Both conserved end residues are part of each CDR3. The D gene is left open where the match is weak. Clone size appears in some rows only: once, few, many, or a class for an expanded clone.

v_gene,abundance,d_gene,j_gene,CDR3aa,CDR3nt
TRBV7-2,NA,NA,TRBJ2-1,CASSPSPSGYNEQFF,TGTGCCAGCAGCCCTAGCCCATCGGGGTACAATGAGCAGTTCTTC
TRBV19,NA,NA,TRBJ1-4,CASSSQTSREKLFF,TGTGCCAGTAGTTCGCAGACCTCCAGGGAAAAACTGTTTTTT
TRBV11-3,few,NA,TRBJ2-1,CASSSNSNEQFF,TGTGCCAGCAGCTCAAACAGCAATGAGCAGTTCTTC
TRBV5-1,once,NA,TRBJ2-5,CASSTRGDYQETQYF,TGCGCCAGCAGCACCAGGGGGGACTACCAAGAGACCCAGTACTTC
TRBV18,NA,NA,TRBJ2-3,CASSPSLGGTDTQYF,TGTGCCAGCTCACCTTCCCTCGGGGGCACAGATACGCAGTATTTT
TRBV14,NA,NA,TRBJ1-1,CASSHGRATEAFF,TGTGCCAGCAGCCACGGCAGGGCCACTGAAGCTTTCTTT
TRBV11-2,once,NA,TRBJ2-1,CASSLGSGFYNEQFF,TGTGCCAGCAGCTTGGGGAGCGGGTTCTACAATGAGCAGTTCTTC
TRBV19,NA,TRBD1,TRBJ1-2,CASQAGTGSNRNYGYTF,TGTGCCAGCCAAGCCGGGACAGGGAGCAACCGGAACTATGGCTACACCTTC
TRBV11-2,NA,TRBD2,TRBJ2-7,CASSLGTSGTEQYF,TGTGCCAGCAGCTTAGGTACTAGCGGGACCGAGCAGTACTTC
TRBV5-1,NA,TRBD2,TRBJ2-1,CASSSFSSGRATSSKQFF,TGCGCCAGCAGCTCCTTTTCTAGCGGGAGGGCCACATCATCCAAGCAGTTCTTC
TRBV6-5,once,TRBD1,TRBJ2-1,CASSYRGQGYNEQFF,TGTGCCAGCAGTTACCGTGGACAGGGCTACAATGAGCAGTTCTTC
TRBV7-3,NA,NA,TRBJ2-1,CASSSQGRGMDEQFF,TGTGCCAGCAGCTCGCAGGGGCGTGGGATGGATGAGCAGTTCTTC
TRBV5-1,NA,TRBD2,TRBJ2-4,CASSTGTSGKEHIQYF,TGCGCCAGCAGCACCGGGACTAGCGGGAAAGAGCACATTCAGTACTTC
TRBV7-6,NA,NA,TRBJ1-3,CASSLAGGNGNTIYF,TGTGCCAGCAGCTTAGCGGGGGGTAATGGAAACACCATATATTTT
TRBV11-2,NA,TRBD1,TRBJ1-3,CASSSRTRTGVLPGNTIYF,TGTGCCAGCAGCTCCCGGACGCGGACAGGGGTCTTGCCTGGAAACACCATATATTTT
TRBV19,NA,TRBD2,TRBJ2-1,CASSMQGWREGENEQFF,TGTGCCAGTAGTATGCAGGGTTGGCGGGAGGGCGAAAATGAGCAGTTCTTC
TRBV5-1,NA,NA,TRBJ1-1,CASSLVQGTNTEAFF,TGCGCCAGCAGCTTGGTTCAGGGGACGAACACTGAAGCTTTCTTT
TRBV7-9,NA,TRBD2,TRBJ2-7,CASSLVRVRSGNHYYEQYF,TGTGCCAGCAGCTTAGTCCGTGTACGTAGCGGGAATCATTACTACGAGCAGTACTTC
TRBV6-5,NA,NA,TRBJ1-3,CASSSDSLSSGNTIYF,TGTGCCAGCAGTTCGGACAGTTTGAGCTCTGGAAACACCATATATTTT
TRBV27,NA,NA,TRBJ1-2,CASSQGGGNIYGYTF,TGTGCCAGCAGCCAAGGGGGGGGGAATATCTATGGCTACACCTTC
TRBV7-2,NA,NA,TRBJ2-4,CASSLDSGKNIQYF,TGTGCCAGCAGCTTAGACTCGGGCAAAAACATTCAGTACTTC
TRBV10-3,NA,TRBD2,TRBJ2-1,CATHSGRAHNEQFF,TGTGCCACCCATAGCGGGAGGGCTCACAATGAGCAGTTCTTC
TRBV6-5,NA,TRBD1,TRBJ1-5,CASRTGGLDQPQHF,TGTGCCAGCAGAACAGGGGGACTCGATCAGCCCCAGCATTTT
TRBV9,NA,NA,TRBJ1-1,CASSEIGKGGAEAFF,TGTGCCAGCAGCGAAATTGGCAAGGGGGGGGCTGAAGCTTTCTTT
TRBV11-2,NA,NA,TRBJ2-7,CASSLSPARDEQYF,TGTGCCAGCAGCTTATCGCCGGCGCGGGACGAGCAGTACTTC
TRBV7-8,few,TRBD2,TRBJ2-7,CASSPSLRAGGLWEQYF,TGTGCCAGCAGCCCCTCTCTCAGGGCGGGAGGGCTATGGGAGCAGTACTTC
TRBV5-1,few,NA,TRBJ2-2,CASRREPSGELFF,TGCGCCAGCAGACGGGAGCCATCCGGGGAGCTGTTTTTT
TRBV6-5,NA,NA,TRBJ2-7,CASSRVLGGWYEQYF,TGTGCCAGCAGTAGAGTCTTGGGAGGTTGGTACGAGCAGTACTTC
TRBV18,NA,TRBD2,TRBJ2-7,CASSLSSSGDDEQYF,TGTGCCAGCTCACTTTCCTCTAGCGGGGATGACGAGCAGTACTTC
TRBV5-5,once,NA,TRBJ2-7,CASSLAGGVSYEQYF,TGTGCCAGCAGCTTGGCGGGCGGGGTCTCCTACGAGCAGTACTTC
TRBV7-3,NA,TRBD1,TRBJ2-2,CASSPGTGYTGELFF,TGTGCCAGCAGCCCGGGGACAGGGTACACCGGGGAGCTGTTTTTT
TRBV6-1,NA,TRBD1,TRBJ2-2,CASRLQGLYTGELFF,TGTGCCAGCAGGTTACAGGGGCTCTACACCGGGGAGCTGTTTTTT
TRBV5-4,NA,NA,TRBJ2-3,CASSLAGVGDTQYF,TGTGCCAGCAGCTTGGCAGGGGTGGGAGATACGCAGTATTTT
TRBV15,NA,TRBD1,TRBJ2-3,CATSRGDRGTDTQYF,TGTGCCACCAGCAGGGGTGACAGGGGCACAGATACGCAGTATTTT
TRBV7-2,NA,TRBD2,TRBJ2-3,CASSFRGAGVFTDTQYF,TGTGCCAGCAGCTTCCGAGGAGCGGGAGTTTTCACAGATACGCAGTATTTT
TRBV18,few,TRBD2,TRBJ2-1,CASSPERPSLAGRSYNEQFF,TGTGCCAGCTCACCCGAACGACCCTCTCTAGCGGGACGCTCCTACAATGAGCAGTTCTTC
TRBV10-2,NA,NA,TRBJ1-2,CASSESLGVGYTF,TGCGCCAGCAGTGAGTCGTTAGGGGTTGGCTACACCTTC
TRBV5-1,NA,TRBD2,TRBJ2-5,CASSKGGLAGAETQYF,TGCGCCAGCAGCAAGGGGGGACTAGCGGGAGCGGAGACCCAGTACTTC
TRBV10-1,NA,TRBD2,TRBJ2-5,CASSEIAGVGQETQYF,TGCGCCAGCAGTGAGATAGCGGGAGTGGGCCAAGAGACCCAGTACTTC
TRBV6-5,NA,TRBD1,TRBJ2-5,CASSGQAQETQYF,TGTGCCAGCAGTGGACAGGCTCAAGAGACCCAGTACTTC
TRBV10-2,NA,TRBD2,TRBJ2-1,CASLLSGRLYEQFF,TGCGCCAGCTTATTGAGCGGGAGGCTCTATGAGCAGTTCTTC
TRBV29-1,NA,NA,TRBJ2-4,CSVAARVQNIQYF,TGCAGCGTTGCGGCCAGGGTACAGAACATTCAGTACTTC
TRBV19,NA,NA,TRBJ2-2,CASSIVVAGAGELFF,TGTGCCAGTAGTATCGTGGTAGCAGGGGCCGGGGAGCTGTTTTTT
TRBV28,few,NA,TRBJ1-2,CASTQQKANYGYTF,TGTGCCAGCACGCAACAGAAAGCTAACTATGGCTACACCTTC
TRBV11-2,NA,TRBD2,TRBJ2-1,CASSGLAGYNEQFF,TGTGCCAGCAGCGGACTAGCGGGATACAATGAGCAGTTCTTC
TRBV5-4,NA,TRBD1,TRBJ1-6,CASSFKTGETDSPLHF,TGTGCCAGCAGCTTTAAGACAGGGGAGACGGATTCACCCCTCCACTTT
TRBV28,NA,NA,TRBJ1-1,CASSLLGGGAEAFF,TGTGCCAGCAGTTTATTGGGCGGGGGGGCTGAAGCTTTCTTT
TRBV27,once,NA,TRBJ2-5,CASRRAFAGTQETQYF,TGTGCCAGCAGACGAGCTTTCGCGGGAACCCAAGAGACCCAGTACTTC
TRBV6-6,NA,NA,TRBJ1-1,CASSLQGNTEAFF,TGTGCCAGCAGTCTGCAGGGGAACACTGAAGCTTTCTTT
TRBV15,NA,TRBD1,TRBJ1-5,CATSKPGQGYQPQHF,TGTGCCACCAGCAAACCGGGACAGGGGTATCAGCCCCAGCATTTT
TRBV7-8,NA,TRBD2,TRBJ2-2,CASSFARGGQGELFF,TGTGCCAGCAGCTTTGCCCGGGGGGGTCAAGGGGAGCTGTTTTTT